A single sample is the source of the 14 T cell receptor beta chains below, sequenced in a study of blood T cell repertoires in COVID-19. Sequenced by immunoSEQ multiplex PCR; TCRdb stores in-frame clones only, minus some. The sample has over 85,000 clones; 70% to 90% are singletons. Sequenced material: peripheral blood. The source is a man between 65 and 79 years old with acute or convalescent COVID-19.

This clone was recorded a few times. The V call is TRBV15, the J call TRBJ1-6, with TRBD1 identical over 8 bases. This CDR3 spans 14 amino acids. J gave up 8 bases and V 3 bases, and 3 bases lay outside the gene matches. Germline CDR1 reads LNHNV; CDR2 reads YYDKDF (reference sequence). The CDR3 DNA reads TGTGCCACCAGCAGGGCAGGGGGCGATTCACCCCTCCACTTT. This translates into CATSRAGGDSPLHF. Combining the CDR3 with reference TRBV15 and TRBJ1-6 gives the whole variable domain DAMVIQNPRYQVTQFGKPVTLSCSQTLNHNVMYWYQQKSSQAPKLLFHYYDKDFNNEADTPDNFQSRRPNTSFCFLDIRSPGLGDTAMYLCATSRAGGDSPLHFGNGTRLTVT.

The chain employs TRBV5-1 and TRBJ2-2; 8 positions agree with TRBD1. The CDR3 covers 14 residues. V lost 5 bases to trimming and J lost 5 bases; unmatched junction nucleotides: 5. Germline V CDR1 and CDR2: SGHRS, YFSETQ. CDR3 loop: CASRKTGATGELFF. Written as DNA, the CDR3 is TGCGCCAGCAGGAAGACAGGGGCGACCGGGGAGCTGTTTTTT.

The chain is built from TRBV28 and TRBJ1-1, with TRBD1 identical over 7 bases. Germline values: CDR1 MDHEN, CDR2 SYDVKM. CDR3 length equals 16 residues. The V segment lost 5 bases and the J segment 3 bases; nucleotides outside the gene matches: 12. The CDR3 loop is CASSPLGDRWDTEAFF. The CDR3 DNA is TGTGCCAGCAGTCCCCTCGGGGACAGATGGGACACTGAAGCTTTCTTT.

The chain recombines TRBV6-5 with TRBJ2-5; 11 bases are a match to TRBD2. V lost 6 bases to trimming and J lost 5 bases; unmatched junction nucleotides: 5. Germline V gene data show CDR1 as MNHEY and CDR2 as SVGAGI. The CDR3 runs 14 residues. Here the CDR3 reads CASSLAGGPETQYF. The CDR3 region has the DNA TGTGCCAGCAGCTTAGCGGGGGGGCCGGAGACCCAGTACTTC.

The CDR3 sequence: CASSVGGVNTDTQYF. In DNA form, the CDR3 reads TGTGCCAGCAGCGTAGGGGGCGTAAACACAGATACGCAGTATTTT. V and J are TRBV9 and TRBJ2-3; D might be TRBD1 (5 bases). The CDR3 runs to 15 residues. Germline values: CDR1 SGDLS, CDR2 YYNGEE. V was clipped by 0 bases and J by 2 bases, with 10 bases between them.

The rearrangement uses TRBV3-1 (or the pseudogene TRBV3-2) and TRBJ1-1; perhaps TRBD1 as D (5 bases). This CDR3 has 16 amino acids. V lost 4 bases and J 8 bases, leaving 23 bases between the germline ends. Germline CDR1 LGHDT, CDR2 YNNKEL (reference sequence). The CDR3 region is CASSPQPWVQGREAFF. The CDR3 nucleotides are TGTGCCAGCAGCCCCCAGCCGTGGGTTCAGGGTAGGGAAGCTTTCTTT.

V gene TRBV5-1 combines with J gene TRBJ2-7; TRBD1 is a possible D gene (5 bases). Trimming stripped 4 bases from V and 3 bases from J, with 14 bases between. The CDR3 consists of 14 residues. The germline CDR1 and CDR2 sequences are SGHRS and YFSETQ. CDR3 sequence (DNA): TGCGCCAGCAGCCCGGCAGGGAAGGGCTACGAGCAGTACGTC. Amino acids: CASSPAGKGYEQYV.

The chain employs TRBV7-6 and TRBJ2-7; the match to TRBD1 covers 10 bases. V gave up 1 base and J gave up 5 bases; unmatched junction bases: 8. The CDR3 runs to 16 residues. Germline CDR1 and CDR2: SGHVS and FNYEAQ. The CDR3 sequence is CASSLGRQGARNEQYF. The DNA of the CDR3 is TGTGCCAGCAGCTTAGGCCGACAGGGGGCGCGGAACGAGCAGTACTTC. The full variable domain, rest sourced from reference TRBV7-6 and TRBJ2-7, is GAGVSQSPRYKVTKRGQDVALRCDPISGHVSLYWYRQALGQGPEFLTYFNYEAQQDKSGLPNDRFSAERPEGSISTLTIQRTEQRDSAMYRCASSLGRQGARNEQYFGPGTRLTVT.

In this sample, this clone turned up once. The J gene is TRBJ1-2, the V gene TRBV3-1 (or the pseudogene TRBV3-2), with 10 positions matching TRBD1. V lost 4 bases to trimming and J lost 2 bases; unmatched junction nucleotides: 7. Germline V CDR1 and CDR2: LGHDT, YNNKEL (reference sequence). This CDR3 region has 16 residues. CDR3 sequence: CASSRGQGGGNYGYTF. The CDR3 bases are TGTGCCAGCAGCCGCGGACAGGGGGGAGGAAACTATGGCTACACCTTC.

CDR3 nucleotides: TGTGCCAGCAGCCCTGATCCCGGGACAGGGGGCGTAAGCTATGGCTACACCTTC. Its protein product is CASSPDPGTGGVSYGYTF. The chain has TRBV3-1 (or the pseudogene TRBV3-2) and TRBJ1-2, with 12 bases identical to TRBD1. V shed 4 bases, J shed 4 bases, and the junction held 13 bases outside the gene matches. The germline V gene has CDR1 LGHDT and CDR2 YNNKEL (reference sequence). This CDR3 spans 18 amino acids.

The CDR3 nucleotides are TGCGCCAGCAGGGCTAGCCCAGGATTAGTGGAGACCCAGTACTTC. It yields the protein CASRASPGLVETQYF. The chain is built from TRBV4-1 and TRBJ2-5; the D gene is possibly TRBD2 (5 bases). Germline lookup yields CDR1 MGHRA and CDR2 YSYEKL. The ends were cut back, 6 bases at V and 5 bases at J, with 19 bases in the middle. This CDR3 is built from 15 residues.

The CDR3: CAWSTGSYEQYF. DNA of the CDR3: TGTGCCTGGAGTACCGGCTCCTACGAGCAGTACTTC. The rearrangement uses TRBV30 and TRBJ2-7; D uncertain. CDR3 length: 12 amino acids. Germline-derived CDR1 and CDR2 are GTSNPN and SVGIG (reference sequence). Trimming removed 2 bases from V and 0 bases from J, with 5 bases in between.

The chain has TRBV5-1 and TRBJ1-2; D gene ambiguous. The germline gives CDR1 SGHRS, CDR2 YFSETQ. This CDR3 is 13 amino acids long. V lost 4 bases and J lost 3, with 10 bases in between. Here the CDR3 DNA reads TGCGCCAGCAGCCTCTCCGGGGACTATGGCTACACCTTC. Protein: CASSLSGDYGYTF.

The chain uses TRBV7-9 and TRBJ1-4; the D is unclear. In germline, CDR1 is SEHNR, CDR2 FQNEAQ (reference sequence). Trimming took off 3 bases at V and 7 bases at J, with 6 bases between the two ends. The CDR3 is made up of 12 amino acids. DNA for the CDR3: TGTGCCAGCAGCTTGAGTCCTGAAAAACTGTTTTTT. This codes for CASSLSPEKLFF.